Shown below are 15 T cell receptor beta chains from a single sample sequenced in a study of blood T cell repertoires in COVID-19. Clones were read by immunoSEQ multiplex PCR, and TCRdb kept only the in-frame ones, dropping some. The table lists nearly 200,000 clones, 70% to 85% of them singletons. The sequenced sample was peripheral blood. These TCRs come from a human donor with acute or convalescent COVID-19. The donor label of this sample is uncertain.

This clone occurred once. V is TRBV2 and J is TRBJ1-5, with a weak D call TRBD1 (5 bases). V was cut by 6 bases and J by 3 bases, with 15 bases left in between. There are 15 residues in the CDR3. Germline V lookup: CDR1 SNHLY, CDR2 FYNNEI. CDR3 bases: TGTGCCAGCAGGAGTACAGGAGTCGCCAATCAGCCCCAGCATTTT. Its protein is CASRSTGVANQPQHF. The variable domain in full, with the rest retrieved from reference TRBV2 and TRBJ1-5, is EPEVTQTPSHQVTQMGQEVILRCVPISNHLYFYWYRQILGQKVEFLVSFYNNEISEKSEIFDDQFSVERPDGSNFTLKIRSTKLEDSAMYFCASRSTGVANQPQHFGDGTRLSIL.

The chain carries TRBV5-1 and TRBJ2-6; tentative D call: TRBD2 (6 bases). V was shortened by 4 bases and J by 2 bases, with 13 bases between the two germline ends. The germline gives CDR1 SGHRS, CDR2 YFSETQ. The CDR3 spans 16 residues. The DNA of the CDR3 is TGCGCCAGCAGCGGGGACGGGGGTACTGGGGCCAACGTCCTGACTTTC. Translated: CASSGDGGTGANVLTF.

The chain couples TRBV28 to TRBJ1-1, with 9 bases fitting TRBD1. CDR1 is MDHEN, CDR2 SYDVKM, per germline. The junction had 8 bases not matched to a gene; V was cut back by 2 bases and J by 10 bases. The CDR3 extends over 14 amino acids. The CDR3 reads CASSLTGTGISAFF. CDR3 coding DNA: TGTGCCAGCAGTTTAACCGGGACAGGGATTTCAGCTTTCTTT. The whole variable domain, filled in from reference TRBV28 and TRBJ1-1, reads DVKVTQSSRYLVKRTGEKVFLECVQDMDHENMFWYRQDPGLGLRLIYFSYDVKMKEKGDIPEGYSVSREKKERFSLILESASTNQTSMYLCASSLTGTGISAFFGQGTRLTVV.

The rearrangement joins TRBV6-5 to TRBJ1-2; 8 nucleotides agree with TRBD1. Germline CDR1 is MNHEY and CDR2 is SVGAGI. The length of the CDR3 is 15 residues. Trimming at V came to 0 bases and at J to 4 bases, leaving 4 bases not matched to a gene. CDR3 loop: CASSYSAGGAYGYTF. In DNA form, the CDR3 reads TGTGCCAGCAGTTACTCTGCAGGGGGCGCCTATGGCTACACCTTC.

J is TRBJ1-2 and V is TRBV19, with D perhaps matching TRBD1 (6 bases). V lost 6 bases, J lost 5 bases, and 22 bases lay in between. Germline loops: CDR1 LNHDA, CDR2 SQIVND (reference sequence). CDR3 length: 16 amino acids. CDR3 DNA: TGTGCCAGTAGCCAACTCAGGGCCGCCGGGACATATGGCTACACCTTC. Translated: CASSQLRAAGTYGYTF.

This chain joins TRBV20-1 and TRBJ2-7; 7 bases match TRBD2. CDR1 is DFQATT, CDR2 SNEGSKA, per germline (reference sequence). With 8 bases clipped from V and 4 bases from J, the junction kept 5 bases outside the gene matches. The CDR3 spans 11 residues. The CDR3 nucleotides are TGCAGTCCAAGCGGGATGTACGAGCAGTACTTC. Its translation: CSPSGMYEQYF.

The rearrangement joins TRBV7-9 to TRBJ2-7; 8 bases match TRBD1. V lost 5 bases to trimming and J lost 1 base; unmatched junction nucleotides: 4. The CDR3 spans 14 residues. Germline V gene data show CDR1 as SEHNR and CDR2 as FQNEAQ (reference sequence). The CDR3: CASSQGQGSYEQYF. CDR3 nucleotide sequence: TGTGCCAGCAGCCAAGGACAGGGTTCCTACGAGCAGTACTTC.

The chain combines TRBV19 with TRBJ1-2; tentative D call: TRBD1 (5 bases). This CDR3 region has 13 residues. V lost 3 bases to trimming and J lost 3 bases, with 8 bases between them. Germline lookup yields CDR1 LNHDA and CDR2 SQIVND (reference sequence). The CDR3 sequence is CASSIRQYYGYTF. The CDR3 nucleotides read TGTGCCAGTAGTATTAGACAGTACTATGGCTACACCTTC.

The chain carries TRBV5-1 and TRBJ1-1, with 8 bases lining up with TRBD1. Germline CDR1 and CDR2: SGHRS and YFSETQ. Germline trimming cut 4 bases from V and 0 bases from J; bases unmatched to any gene: 5. This CDR3 has 15 residues. The CDR3 protein is CASSGQGSVNTEAFF. CDR3 nucleotides: TGCGCCAGCAGCGGACAGGGATCTGTGAACACTGAAGCTTTCTTT.

This clone was detected only once. This sequence joins TRBV2 and TRBJ2-2; TRBD2 might be the D (6 bases). CDR3 length equals 13 residues. Trimming pared 7 bases from V and 4 bases from J, leaving 10 bases between. The germline V gene encodes CDR1 SNHLY and CDR2 FYNNEI. For the CDR3, the DNA is TGTGCCAGCAAGGCGGGACGCACCGGGGAGCTGTTTTTT. Its protein product is CASKAGRTGELFF.

The chain couples TRBV30 to TRBJ2-7; D is perhaps TRBD1 (6 bases). The CDR3 totals 14 residues. Per the germline V gene, CDR1 is GTSNPN and CDR2 is SVGIG (reference sequence). The V end lost 2 bases, the J end lost 7 bases, and 18 bases lay between the germline ends. The CDR3 spells CAWSPGVGAGEQYF. CDR3 sequence (DNA): TGTGCCTGGAGTCCCGGGGTGGGGGCTGGAGAGCAGTACTTC.

The gene calls are TRBV3-1 (or the pseudogene TRBV3-2) and TRBJ1-2; D remains unclear. CDR1 and CDR2 from the germline V gene are LGHDT and YNNKEL (reference sequence). Deletions cut 1 base from V and 0 bases from J, with 3 bases between. The CDR3 extends over 13 amino acids. DNA of the CDR3: TGTGCCAGCAGCCAAGTCGCTAACTATGGCTACACCTTC. Its protein is CASSQVANYGYTF.

J is TRBJ1-1 and V is TRBV2, with no clear D. Germline V gene lookup returns CDR1 SNHLY and CDR2 FYNNEI. V lost 5 bases and J 4 bases, leaving 8 bases between the germline ends. The CDR3 runs 12 residues. The CDR3 coding sequence is TGTGCCAGCAGTAGGAGAGGCACTGAAGCTTTCTTT. Translation: CASSRRGTEAFF.

This chain connects TRBV5-8 to TRBJ1-5, with D possibly matching TRBD1 (6 bases). This CDR3 comprises 14 residues. Trimming cost V 4 bases and J 3 bases, with 11 bases left between them. Germline loops: CDR1 SGHTS, CDR2 YDEGEE. The CDR3 DNA follows: TGTGCCAGCAGCACGCAGGGGCCCAATCAGCCCCAGCATTTT. Its protein product is CASSTQGPNQPQHF.

V usage is TRBV10-3 and J usage is TRBJ1-2; maybe TRBD1 (6 bases). This CDR3 region has 15 residues. The germline V and J ends were trimmed by 6 bases and 1 base, with 15 bases remaining between them. The V gene's germline CDR1 is ENHRY and CDR2 SYGVKD. The DNA of the CDR3 is TGTGCCATCAGAAACGGGACATCTTTTAACTATGGCTACACCTTC. This encodes CAIRNGTSFNYGYTF.